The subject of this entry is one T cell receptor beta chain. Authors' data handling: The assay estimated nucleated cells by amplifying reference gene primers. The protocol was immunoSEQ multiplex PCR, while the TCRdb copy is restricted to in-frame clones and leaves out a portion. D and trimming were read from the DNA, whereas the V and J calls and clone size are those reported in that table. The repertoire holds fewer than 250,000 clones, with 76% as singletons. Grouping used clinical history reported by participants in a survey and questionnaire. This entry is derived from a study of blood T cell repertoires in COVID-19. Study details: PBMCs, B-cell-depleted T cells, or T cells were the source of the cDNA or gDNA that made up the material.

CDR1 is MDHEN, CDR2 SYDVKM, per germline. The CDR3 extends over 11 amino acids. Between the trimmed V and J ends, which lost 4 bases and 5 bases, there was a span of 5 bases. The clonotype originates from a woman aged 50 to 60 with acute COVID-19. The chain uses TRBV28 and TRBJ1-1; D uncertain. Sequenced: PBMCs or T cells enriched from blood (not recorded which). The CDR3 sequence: CASSSGTEAFF. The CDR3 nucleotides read TGTGCCAGCAGTTCGGGGACTGAAGCTTTCTTT.